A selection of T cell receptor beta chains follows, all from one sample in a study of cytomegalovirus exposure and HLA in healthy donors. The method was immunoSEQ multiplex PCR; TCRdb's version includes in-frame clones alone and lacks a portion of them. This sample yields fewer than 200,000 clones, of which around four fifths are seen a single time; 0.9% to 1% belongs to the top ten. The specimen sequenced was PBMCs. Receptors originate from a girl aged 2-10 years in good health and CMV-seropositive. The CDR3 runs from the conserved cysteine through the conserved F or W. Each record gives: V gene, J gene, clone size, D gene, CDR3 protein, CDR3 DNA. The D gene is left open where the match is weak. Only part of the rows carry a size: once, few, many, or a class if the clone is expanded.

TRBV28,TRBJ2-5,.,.,CASSTLAGQETQYF,TGTGCCAGCAGTACCCTCGCGGGACAAGAGACCCAGTACTTC
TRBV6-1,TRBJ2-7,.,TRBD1,CAGRSGTGYYEQYF,TGTGCCGGACGATCCGGGACAGGGTACTACGAGCAGTACTTC
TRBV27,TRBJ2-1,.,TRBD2,CASSLGTSGTHEQFF,TGTGCCAGCAGTTTAGGGACTAGCGGGACTCATGAGCAGTTCTTC
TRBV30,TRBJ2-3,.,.,CAWRGADTQYF,TGTGCCTGGAGGGGCGCAGATACGCAGTATTTT
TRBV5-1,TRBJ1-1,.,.,CASSLVPGVNTEAFF,TGCGCCAGCAGCTTGGTGCCAGGGGTGAACACTGAAGCTTTCTTT
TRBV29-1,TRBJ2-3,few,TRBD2,CSVGDASGSTDTQYF,TGCAGCGTTGGGGATGCTAGCGGGAGCACAGATACGCAGTATTTT
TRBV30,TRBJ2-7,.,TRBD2,CAWSKREGLEQYF,TGTGCCTGGAGTAAACGGGAGGGGCTCGAGCAGTACTTC
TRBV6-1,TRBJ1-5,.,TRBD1,CATWDRVSNQPQHF,TGTGCCACCTGGGACAGGGTCAGCAATCAGCCCCAGCATTTT
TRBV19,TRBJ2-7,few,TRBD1,CASSIEGTGGIYEQYF,TGTGCCAGTAGTATTGAAGGGACAGGTGGCATCTACGAGCAGTACTTC
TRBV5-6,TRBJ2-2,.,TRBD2,CASSPAGRGNTGELFF,TGTGCCAGCAGCCCGGCGGGGAGGGGGAACACCGGGGAGCTGTTTTTT
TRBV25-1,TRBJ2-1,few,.,CASKGLRGLNEQFF,TGTGCCAGCAAGGGACTACGGGGGCTTAATGAGCAGTTCTTC
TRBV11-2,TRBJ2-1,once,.,CASSRRRANEQFF,TGTGCCAGCAGCCGGCGGAGGGCGAATGAGCAGTTCTTC
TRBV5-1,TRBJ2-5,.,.,CASKEIGGETQYF,TGCGCCAGCAAGGAAATAGGGGGAGAGACCCAGTACTTC
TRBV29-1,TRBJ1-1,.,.,CSVFNGAEAFF,TGCAGCGTTTTCAACGGGGCTGAAGCTTTCTTT
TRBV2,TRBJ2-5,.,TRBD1,CASSNPGGGETQYF,TGTGCCAGTTCAAATCCAGGGGGCGGTGAGACCCAGTACTTC
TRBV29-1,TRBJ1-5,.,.,CSVLPDSMGNQPQHF,TGCAGCGTCCTCCCAGACAGTATGGGCAATCAGCCCCAGCATTTT
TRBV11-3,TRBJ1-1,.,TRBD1,CASSSGQGATEAFF,TGTGCCAGCAGCTCCGGACAGGGGGCCACTGAAGCTTTCTTT
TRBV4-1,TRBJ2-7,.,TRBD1,CASSQDGGTGSYEQYF,TGCGCCAGCAGCCAAGATGGGGGGACAGGGTCCTACGAGCAGTACTTC
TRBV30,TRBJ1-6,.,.,CAWSVRRGGNSPLHF,TGTGCCTGGAGTGTACGTCGGGGTGGTAATTCACCCCTCCACTTT
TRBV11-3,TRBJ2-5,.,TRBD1,CASESLGTAPVETQYF,TGTGCCAGCGAATCGTTGGGGACAGCCCCGGTGGAGACCCAGTACTTC
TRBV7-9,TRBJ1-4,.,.,CASSSGVEGEKLFF,TGTGCCAGCAGCTCAGGGGTTGAAGGTGAAAAACTGTTTTTT
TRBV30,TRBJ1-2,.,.,CAWLRPPGARGYTF,TGTGCCTGGCTAAGACCCCCAGGGGCGCGTGGCTACACCTTC
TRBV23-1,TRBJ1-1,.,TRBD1,CASSQSTGENAEAFF,TGCGCCAGCAGTCAATCGACAGGGGAAAACGCTGAAGCTTTCTTT
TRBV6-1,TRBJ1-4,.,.,CASSERINEKLFF,TGTGCCAGCAGTGAGCGGATTAATGAAAAACTGTTTTTT
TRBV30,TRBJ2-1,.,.,CAWTGPGNEQFF,TGTGCCTGGACAGGCCCGGGAAATGAGCAGTTCTTC
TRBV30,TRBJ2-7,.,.,CAWNHQEGQYF,TGTGCCTGGAACCATCAAGAGGGGCAGTACTTC
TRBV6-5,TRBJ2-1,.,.,CASSWASNNEQFF,TGTGCCAGCAGTTGGGCTAGCAACAATGAGCAGTTCTTC
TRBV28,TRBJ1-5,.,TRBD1,CASSLRGQGNQPQHF,TGTGCCAGCAGTTTGAGGGGGCAGGGGAATCAGCCCCAGCATTTT
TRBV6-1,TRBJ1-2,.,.,CASSYYRPNYGYTF,TGTGCCAGCAGTTATTACAGGCCGAACTATGGCTACACCTTC
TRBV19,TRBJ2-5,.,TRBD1,CARMWNRGPGQLIGTQYF,TGTGCCAGAATGTGGAATAGGGGCCCGGGACAGCTGATAGGGACCCAGTACTTC
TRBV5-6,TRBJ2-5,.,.,CASSILGSRIGETQYF,TGTGCCAGCAGCATCCTCGGCTCCAGGATAGGAGAGACCCAGTACTTC
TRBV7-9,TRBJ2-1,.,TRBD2,CASSERGTRSYNEQFF,TGTGCCAGCAGCGAGCGGGGCACACGCTCCTACAATGAGCAGTTCTTC
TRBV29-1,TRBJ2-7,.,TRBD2,CSARLSGRANYEQYF,TGCAGCGCCCGATTGAGCGGGAGGGCTAATTACGAGCAGTACTTC
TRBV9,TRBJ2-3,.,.,CASSPRTGTDTQYF,TGTGCCAGCAGCCCTCGGACTGGCACAGATACGCAGTATTTT
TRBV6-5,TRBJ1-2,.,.,CASSIRANYGYTF,TGTGCCAGCAGTATCCGGGCTAACTATGGCTACACCTTC
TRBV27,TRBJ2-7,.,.,CASSFIGSHEQYF,TGTGCCAGCAGTTTTATCGGTTCCCACGAGCAGTACTTC
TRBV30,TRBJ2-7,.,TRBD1,CACKTTGHSYEQYF,TGTGCCTGCAAAACGACAGGGCACTCCTACGAGCAGTACTTC
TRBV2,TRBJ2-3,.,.,CASSESRTGYLTDTQYF,TGTGCCAGCAGTGAATCTCGTACAGGTTACCTCACAGATACGCAGTATTTT
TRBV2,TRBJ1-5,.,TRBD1,CASSGTGADSNQPQHF,TGTGCCAGCAGTGGAACAGGGGCAGATAGCAATCAGCCCCAGCATTTT
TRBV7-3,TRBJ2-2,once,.,CASSLNRPGELFF,TGTGCCAGCAGCTTAAACAGACCCGGGGAGCTGTTTTTT
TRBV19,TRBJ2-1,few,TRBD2,CASTFSGRGNEQFF,TGTGCCAGTACTTTTAGCGGGAGGGGCAATGAGCAGTTCTTC
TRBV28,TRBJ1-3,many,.,CASTTLETVSGNTIYF,TGTGCCAGCACGACACTCGAGACGGTTTCTGGAAACACCATATATTTT
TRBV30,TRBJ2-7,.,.,CAWSDTRGSYEQYF,TGTGCCTGGAGTGACACCAGGGGCTCCTACGAGCAGTACTTC
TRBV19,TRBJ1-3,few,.,CASSRPEGRDSGNTIYF,TGTGCCAGTAGTCGACCCGAAGGACGGGACTCTGGAAACACCATATATTTT
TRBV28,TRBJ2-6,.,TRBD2,CASSRGVPLYSGANVLTF,TGTGCCAGCAGTCGGGGGGTTCCTTTATACTCTGGGGCCAACGTCCTGACTTTC
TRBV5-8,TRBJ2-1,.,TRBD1,CASSLALTGYRHEQFF,TGTGCCAGCAGCTTGGCCTTGACAGGGTATAGACATGAGCAGTTCTTC
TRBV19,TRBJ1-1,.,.,CASISLGRLPGDTEAFF,TGTGCCAGCATTAGCCTGGGGCGGCTCCCAGGGGACACTGAAGCTTTCTTT